This T cell receptor (beta chain) was sequenced for a study of OX40 agonist ivuxolimab in advanced cancers. Findings and limits, study-wide: The study found that CD8+ T cells averaged more expanded clones than CD4+. At 0.1 to 3.0 mg/kg, clonal expansion of CD4+ and CD8+ blood T cells had occurred by week 6.

About this clone itself: Antigen: not known.

The CDR3 extends over 14 amino acids. J lost 4 bases, V lost 4 bases, and 4 bases had no gene match. Germline V gene data show CDR1 as SNHLY and CDR2 as FYNNEI. The cohort excluded patients with autoimmune disease history or systemic immunosuppression. Produced via immunoSEQ multiplex PCR; TCRdb's table is partial and in-frame only. The sample gives about 63,000 clones, 85% to 90% of which show up once; roughly 0.69% is in the top ten. J is TRBJ2-1 and V is TRBV2; 7 bases are a match to TRBD2. The material sequenced was CD4+ or CD8+ T cells sorted from blood, taken in a trial of the OX40 agonist ivuxolimab. The receptor comes from an adult with an advanced solid tumor such as melanoma, head and neck, liver or kidney cancer. CDR3 DNA: TGTGCCAGCAGTGTCCCGGGACTATACAATGAGCAGTTCTTC. This sequence encodes CASSVPGLYNEQFF.